The 25 T cell receptor beta chains given below trace back to one sample, sequenced in a study of cytomegalovirus exposure and HLA in healthy donors (dated by TCRdb to 2015 to 2018). Receptor libraries were prepared by the immunoSEQ multiplex PCR assay. For the multiplex PCR, a mixture combining 60 forward primers for TCR Vbeta segments and 13 reverse primers for TCR Jbeta segments was used. TCRdb limited this immuneACCESS table to in-frame rearrangements with V and J called. A share of clones is missing; checked studies link under half to unresolved V genes, and the rest is unexplained. In all, the sample holds some 150,000 clones, and 60% to 85% of those were seen once. The ten largest clones represent around 7% of the sample. The sample consisted of PBMCs. All receptors come from a man aged 40-55 years in good health and CMV-seropositive.

The chain has TRBV10-3 and TRBJ1-2; D not resolved. The V end lost 6 bases, the J end lost 2 bases, and 22 bases lay between the germline ends. Germline V gene data show CDR1 as ENHRY and CDR2 as SYGVKD. This CDR3 region has 17 residues. The CDR3 nucleotides are TGTGCCATCAGGGGAGTGACAACGGCCGAAGCCAACTATGGCTACACCTTC. Protein product: CAIRGVTTAEANYGYTF.

The rearrangement joins TRBV7-6 to TRBJ2-7, with a weak D call TRBD2 (7 bases). CDR1 and CDR2 from the germline V gene are SGHVS and FNYEAQ. Trimming pared 4 bases from V and 3 bases from J, leaving 22 bases between. This CDR3 comprises 17 residues. The CDR3 nucleotides are TGTGCCAGCAGCTCGCAGGGGTATAGGCGGGAGATCTACGAGCAGTACTTC. Residues: CASSSQGYRREIYEQYF.

This chain links TRBV6-5 with TRBJ2-7; possible D gene TRBD1, 6 bases. Trimming removed 8 bases at V and 2 bases at J, with 13 bases between. The CDR3 has 13 amino acids. Germline V lookup: CDR1 MNHEY, CDR2 SVGAGI. The CDR3 here is CASGTGSTYEQYF. The CDR3, as DNA: TGTGCCAGCGGTACAGGGAGCACCTACGAGCAGTACTTC.

This chain joins TRBV15 and TRBJ2-5; 9 nucleotides line up with TRBD1. Trimming took 1 base from V and 4 from J; bases not matched to a gene: 22. This CDR3 contains 21 residues. Germline CDR1 reads LNHNV; CDR2 reads YYDKDF (reference sequence). CDR3 sequence: CATSRAPLEGQGKRRGETQYF. The CDR3 bases are TGTGCCACCAGCAGAGCACCCCTCGAGGGACAGGGTAAAAGAAGGGGAGAGACCCAGTACTTC.

The chain couples TRBV25-1 to TRBJ1-1, with D possibly TRBD1 on 6 matching bases. The CDR3 is 16 residues long. The V and J ends lost 6 bases and 1 base respectively, with 18 bases between them. CDR1 and CDR2 from the germline V gene are MGHDK and SYGVNS. Written as DNA, the CDR3 is TGTGCCAGCAGGCCCCGCCAGACAGGAAGGAACACTGAAGCTTTCTTT. It specifies CASRPRQTGRNTEAFF. Using reference TRBV25-1 and TRBJ1-1 for the parts outside the CDR3, the full variable domain is EADIYQTPRYLVIGTGKKITLECSQTMGHDKMYWYQQDPGMELHLIHYSYGVNSTEKGDLSSESTVSRIRTEHFPLTLESARPSHTSQYLCASRPRQTGRNTEAFFGQGTRLTVV.

V is TRBV19 and J is TRBJ1-1, with a tentative D call TRBD1 (6 bases). The CDR3 consists of 15 residues. Germline V gene lookup returns CDR1 LNHDA and CDR2 SQIVND (reference sequence). Trimming left V 4 bases short and J 6 bases short, with 18 bases between. CDR3 amino acids: CASSTRTGFESEAFF. The CDR3 DNA sequence: TGTGCCAGTAGTACCAGAACAGGGTTTGAATCTGAAGCTTTCTTT. Based on the CDR3 plus reference TRBV19 and TRBJ1-1, the full variable domain is DGGITQSPKYLFRKEGQNVTLSCEQNLNHDAMYWYRQDPGQGLRLIYYSQIVNDFQKGDIAEGYSVSREKKESFPLTVTSAQKNPTAFYLCASSTRTGFESEAFFGQGTRLTVV.

This sequence joins TRBV2 and TRBJ2-1, with D possibly being TRBD1 (6 bases). The CDR3 sequence is 15 residues long. V shed 4 bases and J shed 8 bases, with 18 bases lying between them. Germline-derived CDR1 and CDR2 are SNHLY and FYNNEI. The CDR3 protein is CASSVGQPPRYEQFF. CDR3 nucleotide sequence: TGTGCCAGCAGTGTTGGACAGCCGCCTAGGTATGAGCAGTTCTTC.

This chain joins TRBV9 and TRBJ1-2; 7 nucleotides align to TRBD1. This CDR3 has 16 amino acids. CDR1 SGDLS and CDR2 YYNGEE come from the germline V gene. J was trimmed by 0 bases and V by 0 bases; bases with no gene match: 5. This CDR3 is CASSVDRGQANYGYTF. CDR3 nucleotides: TGTGCCAGCAGCGTAGACAGGGGCCAAGCTAACTATGGCTACACCTTC.

This chain connects TRBV27 to TRBJ2-5; the D gene is possibly TRBD1 (6 bases). The CDR3 has 16 residues. Trimming left V 6 bases short and J 5 bases short, with 22 bases between. CDR1 and CDR2 (germline): MNHEY, SMNVEV (reference sequence). The CDR3 sequence is CASRRTRTEKQETQYF. The CDR3 coding sequence is TGTGCCAGCAGACGAACCCGGACAGAGAAGCAGGAGACCCAGTACTTC.

The rearrangement joins TRBV5-8 to TRBJ2-5; a weak D match, TRBD1 (6 bases). The V gene's germline CDR1 is SGHTS and CDR2 YDEGEE. This CDR3 spans 15 amino acids. V lost 0 bases to trimming and J lost 3 bases, with 12 bases between them. Here the CDR3 DNA reads TGTGCCAGCAGCTTGGGGACAGAGGTGAAAGAGACCCAGTACTTC. This sequence encodes CASSLGTEVKETQYF.

This chain links TRBV7-6 with TRBJ2-1, with a possible D match to TRBD2 (6 bases). Between the trimmed V and J ends, which lost 1 base and 0 bases, there was a span of 13 bases. The germline gives CDR1 SGHVS, CDR2 FNYEAQ. The CDR3 consists of 17 residues. CDR3 amino acids: CASSLDAGQSSYNEQFF. Here the CDR3 DNA reads TGTGCCAGCAGCTTAGACGCGGGGCAGAGCTCCTACAATGAGCAGTTCTTC.

The rearrangement links TRBV11-1 to TRBJ2-3; D is unresolved. Trimming removed 1 base from V and 1 base from J, with 9 bases in between. The CDR3 consists of 15 residues. CDR1 and CDR2 (germline): SGHAT, FQDESV (reference sequence). The CDR3 DNA is TGTGCCAGCAGCTTAGACGGGTCCCGCACAGATACGCAGTATTTT. Amino acids: CASSLDGSRTDTQYF.

V usage is TRBV7-2 and J usage is TRBJ2-5, with TRBD2 matching over 8 bases. Germline CDR1 is SGHTA and CDR2 is FQGNSA. Trimming took 5 bases from V and 3 from J; bases not matched to a gene: 8. The CDR3 has 15 amino acids. Here the CDR3 reads CASSIRPGLEETQYF. DNA for the CDR3: TGTGCCAGCAGCATTAGACCGGGACTAGAAGAGACCCAGTACTTC.

This clone was recorded a few times. This chain joins TRBV27 and TRBJ1-1, with D perhaps matching TRBD1 (5 bases). The V and J ends lost 1 base and 3 bases respectively, with 18 bases between them. The germline V gene encodes CDR1 MNHEY and CDR2 SMNVEV (reference sequence). This CDR3 is built from 17 residues. CDR3 loop: CASSLFMRGGTYTEAFF. In DNA form, the CDR3 reads TGTGCCAGCAGTTTATTTATGAGGGGAGGGACGTACACTGAAGCTTTCTTT.

The chain is built from TRBV7-8 and TRBJ2-7; D might be TRBD2 (5 bases). Trimming stripped 3 bases from V and 3 bases from J, with 6 bases between. There are 12 residues in the CDR3. In germline, CDR1 is SGHVS, CDR2 FQNEAQ. The CDR3 here is CASSLGDYEQYF. For the CDR3, the DNA is TGTGCCAGCAGCTTGGGAGACTACGAGCAGTACTTC.

This CDR3 is CASSDYREKEAFF. The CDR3 DNA reads TGTGCCAGTTCCGACTACCGGGAGAAAGAAGCTTTCTTT. The V call is TRBV6-6, the J call TRBJ1-1; D call uncertain. The CDR3 has 13 amino acids. Trimming shortened V by 9 bases and J by 8 bases, and 19 bases separated the two germline ends. In germline, CDR1 is MNHNY, CDR2 SVGAGI (reference sequence).

This clone was seen only a few times. The CDR3 loop is CASSGQVSNQPQHF. CDR3 coding DNA: TGTGCCAGCAGTGGACAAGTTAGCAATCAGCCCCAGCATTTT. The chain is built from TRBV2 and TRBJ1-5; D remains ambiguous. The ends were cut back, 4 bases at V and 0 bases at J, with 7 bases in the middle. CDR1 and CDR2 from the germline V gene are SNHLY and FYNNEI. The CDR3 loop spans 14 amino acids.

The gene calls are TRBV10-2 and TRBJ2-2; D ambiguous. V was shortened by 3 bases and J by 6 bases, with 14 bases between the two germline ends. The germline V gene has CDR1 WSHSY and CDR2 SAAADI. The CDR3 is 15 amino acids. CDR3 DNA sequence: TGCGCCAGCAGTGATGGCAGTGTGGTTGCCGGGGAGCTGTTTTTT. The encoded protein is CASSDGSVVAGELFF.

V is TRBV9 and J is TRBJ2-2; 7 bases map to TRBD1. The CDR3 totals 16 residues. Germline V gives CDR1 SGDLS, CDR2 YYNGEE. The V gene end was trimmed by 0 bases and the J gene end by 1 base; junction bases not matched to a gene: 3. For the CDR3, the DNA is TGTGCCAGCAGCGTAGGGAACAGGGGGAACACCGGGGAGCTGTTTTTT. This sequence encodes CASSVGNRGNTGELFF.

This chain connects TRBV4-1 to TRBJ2-5, with 7 bases lining up with TRBD1. V lost 4 bases, J lost 5 bases, and 10 bases stayed unmatched. Germline CDR1 is MGHRA and CDR2 is YSYEKL. The CDR3 is 15 amino acids. In nucleotides, the CDR3 is TGCGCCAGCAGCCTTACCTCGGGCAGGGGGGAGACCCAGTACTTC. This codes for CASSLTSGRGETQYF.

This chain uses TRBV5-1 with TRBJ1-4; tentative D call: TRBD1 (6 bases). The V gene lost 0 bases and the J gene lost 0 bases, with 9 bases spanning the gap. Germline V lookup: CDR1 SGHRS, CDR2 YFSETQ. The CDR3 spans 16 residues. CDR3 nucleotide sequence: TGCGCCAGCAGCTTGGGGGGGCTGGCAACTAATGAAAAACTGTTTTTT. Translating it yields CASSLGGLATNEKLFF.

The chain couples TRBV5-8 to TRBJ1-5; D not certain. This CDR3 has 20 residues. The germline gives CDR1 SGHTS, CDR2 YDEGEE. Trimming stripped 5 bases from V and 4 bases from J, with 31 bases between. The CDR3 bases are TGTGCCAGCAGTTTGTCCCAGGTCACATCCCTATCTTTTTTTAATCAGCCCCAGCATTTT. Translating it yields CASSLSQVTSLSFFNQPQHF.

V usage is TRBV2 and J usage is TRBJ2-1; TRBD2 might be the D (5 bases). Germline CDR1 is SNHLY and CDR2 is FYNNEI. Trimming left V 7 bases short and J 9 bases short, with 22 bases between. This CDR3 has 15 amino acids. In DNA, the CDR3 is TGTGCCAGCACCCAGGACTGGTTCGGCGGTGGTGAGCAGTTCTTC. Its protein product is CASTQDWFGGGEQFF. Supplemented by reference TRBV2 and TRBJ2-1, the full variable domain reads EPEVTQTPSHQVTQMGQEVILRCVPISNHLYFYWYRQILGQKVEFLVSFYNNEISEKSEIFDDQFSVERPDGSNFTLKIRSTKLEDSAMYFCASTQDWFGGGEQFFGPGTRLTVL.

The chain joins TRBV7-6 to TRBJ2-7; tentatively, D is TRBD1 (6 bases). Per germline, CDR1 SGHVS and CDR2 FNYEAQ. Trimming stripped 2 bases from V and 7 bases from J, with 12 bases between. This CDR3 has 13 residues. This CDR3 is CASSLLGAREQYF. The CDR3 DNA sequence: TGTGCCAGCAGCTTACTGGGGGCGCGGGAGCAGTACTTC.

The genes are TRBV9 and TRBJ2-7; 8 nucleotides agree with TRBD1. Trimming removed 5 bases from V and 2 bases from J; junction bases left unmatched: 6. This CDR3 is built from 14 residues. Germline V gene data show CDR1 as SGDLS and CDR2 as YYNGEE. The CDR3 DNA follows: TGTGCCAGCAGTTCAGGGGGCGCTGCCTACGAGCAGTACTTC. Translating gives CASSSGGAAYEQYF.